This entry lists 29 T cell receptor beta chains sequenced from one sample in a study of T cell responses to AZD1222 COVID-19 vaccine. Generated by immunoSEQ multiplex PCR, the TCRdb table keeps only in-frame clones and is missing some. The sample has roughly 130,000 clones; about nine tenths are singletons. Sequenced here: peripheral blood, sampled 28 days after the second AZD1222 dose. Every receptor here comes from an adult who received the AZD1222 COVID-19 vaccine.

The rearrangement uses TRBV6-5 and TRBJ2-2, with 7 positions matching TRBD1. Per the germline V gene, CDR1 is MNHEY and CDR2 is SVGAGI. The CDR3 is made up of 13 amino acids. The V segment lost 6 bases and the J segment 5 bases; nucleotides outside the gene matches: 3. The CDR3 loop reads CASRATGTGELFF. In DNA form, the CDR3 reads TGTGCCAGCAGGGCGACAGGGACCGGGGAGCTGTTTTTT.

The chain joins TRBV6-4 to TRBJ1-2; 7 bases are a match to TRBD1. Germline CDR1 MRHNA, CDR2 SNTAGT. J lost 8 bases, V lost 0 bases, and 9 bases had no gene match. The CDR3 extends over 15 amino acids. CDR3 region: CASSDSFTGVGGYTF. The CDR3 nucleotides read TGTGCCAGCAGTGACTCATTTACAGGGGTCGGGGGCTACACCTTC.

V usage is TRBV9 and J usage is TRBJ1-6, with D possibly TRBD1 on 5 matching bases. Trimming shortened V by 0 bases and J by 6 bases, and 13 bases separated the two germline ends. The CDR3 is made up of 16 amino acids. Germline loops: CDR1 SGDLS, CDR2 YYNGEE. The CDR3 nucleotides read TGTGCCAGCAGCGTAGCTCAGGCGGGGGTTAATTCACCCCTCCACTTT. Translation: CASSVAQAGVNSPLHF.

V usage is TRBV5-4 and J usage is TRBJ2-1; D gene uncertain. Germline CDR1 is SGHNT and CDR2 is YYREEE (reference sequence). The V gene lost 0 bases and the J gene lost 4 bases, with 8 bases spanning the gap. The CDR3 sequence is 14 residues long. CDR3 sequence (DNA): TGTGCCAGCAGCTTGGGCGGAATATACAATGAGCAGTTCTTC. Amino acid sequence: CASSLGGIYNEQFF.

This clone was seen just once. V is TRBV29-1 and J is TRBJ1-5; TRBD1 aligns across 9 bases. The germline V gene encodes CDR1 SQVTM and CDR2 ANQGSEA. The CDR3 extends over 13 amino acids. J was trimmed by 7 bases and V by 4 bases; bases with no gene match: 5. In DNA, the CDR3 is TGCAGCGTTGTACAGGGGGCCGGGCAGCCCCAGCATTTT. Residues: CSVVQGAGQPQHF.

The CDR3 reads CSVRGETYEQYF. CDR3 coding DNA: TGCAGCGTTCGAGGTGAGACCTACGAGCAGTACTTC. The chain links TRBV29-1 to TRBJ2-7; no reliable D call. The CDR3 contains 12 residues. V was trimmed by 5 bases and J by 2 bases, leaving 10 bases between them. Germline-derived CDR1 and CDR2 are SQVTM and ANQGSEA.

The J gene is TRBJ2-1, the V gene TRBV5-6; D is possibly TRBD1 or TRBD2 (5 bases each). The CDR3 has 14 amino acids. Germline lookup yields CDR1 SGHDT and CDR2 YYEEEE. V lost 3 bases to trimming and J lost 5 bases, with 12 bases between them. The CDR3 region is CASSSLRGHNEQFF. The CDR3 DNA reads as TGTGCCAGCAGCTCCCTCCGGGGACACAATGAGCAGTTCTTC.

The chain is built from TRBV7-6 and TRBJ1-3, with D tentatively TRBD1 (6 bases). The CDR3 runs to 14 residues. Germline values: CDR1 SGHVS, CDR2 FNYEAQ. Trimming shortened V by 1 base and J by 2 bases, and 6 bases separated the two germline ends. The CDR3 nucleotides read TGTGCCAGCAGCTTAGGACAGGCTGGAAACACCATATATTTT. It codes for CASSLGQAGNTIYF. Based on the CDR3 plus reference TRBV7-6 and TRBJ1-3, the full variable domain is GAGVSQSPRYKVTKRGQDVALRCDPISGHVSLYWYRQALGQGPEFLTYFNYEAQQDKSGLPNDRFSAERPEGSISTLTIQRTEQRDSAMYRCASSLGQAGNTIYFGEGSWLTVV.

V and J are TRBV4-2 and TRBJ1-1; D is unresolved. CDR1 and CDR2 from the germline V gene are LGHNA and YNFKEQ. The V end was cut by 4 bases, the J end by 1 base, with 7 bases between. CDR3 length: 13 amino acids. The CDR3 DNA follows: TGTGCCAGCAGCCGCGCCGGGAACACTGAAGCTTTCTTT. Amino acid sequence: CASSRAGNTEAFF.

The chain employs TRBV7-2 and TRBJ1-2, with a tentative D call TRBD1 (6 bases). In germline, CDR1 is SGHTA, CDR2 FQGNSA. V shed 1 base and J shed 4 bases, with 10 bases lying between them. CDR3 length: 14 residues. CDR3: CASSLEDRFYGYTF. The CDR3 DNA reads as TGTGCCAGCAGCTTAGAGGACAGATTCTATGGCTACACCTTC.

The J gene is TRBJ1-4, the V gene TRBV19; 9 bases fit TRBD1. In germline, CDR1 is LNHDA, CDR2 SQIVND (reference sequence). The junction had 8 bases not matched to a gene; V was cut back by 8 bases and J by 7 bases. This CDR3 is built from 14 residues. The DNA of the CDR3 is TGTGCCAGTGGATCCGGGACAGGGATTGAAAAACTGTTTTTT. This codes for CASGSGTGIEKLFF.

CDR3 in DNA: TGTGCCAGCAGGGGGACAGGGGCTGATGGCTACACCTTC. This sequence encodes CASRGTGADGYTF. V usage is TRBV6-5 and J usage is TRBJ1-2; 10 nucleotides align to TRBD1. This CDR3 comprises 13 residues. Germline-derived CDR1 and CDR2 are MNHEY and SVGAGI. The trim removed 6 bases at V and 6 bases at J, leaving 4 bases unmatched.

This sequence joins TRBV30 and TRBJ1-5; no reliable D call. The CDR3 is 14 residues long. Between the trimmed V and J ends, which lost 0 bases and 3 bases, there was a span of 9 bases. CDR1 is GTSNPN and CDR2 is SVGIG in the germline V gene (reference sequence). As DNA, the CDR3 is TGTGCCTGGAGTGTGGGCGCCCTCAATCAGCCCCAGCATTTT. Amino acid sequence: CAWSVGALNQPQHF.

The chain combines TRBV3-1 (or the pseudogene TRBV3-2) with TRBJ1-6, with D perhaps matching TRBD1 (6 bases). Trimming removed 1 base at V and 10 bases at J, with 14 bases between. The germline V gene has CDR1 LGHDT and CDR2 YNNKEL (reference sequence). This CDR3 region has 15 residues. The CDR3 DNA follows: TGTGCCAGCAGCCAAGGATCCGGGCAGGGGTCACCCCTCCACTTT. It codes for CASSQGSGQGSPLHF.

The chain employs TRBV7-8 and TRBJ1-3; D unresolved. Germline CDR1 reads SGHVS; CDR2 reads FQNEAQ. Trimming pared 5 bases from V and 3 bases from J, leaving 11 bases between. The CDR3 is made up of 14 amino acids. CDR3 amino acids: CASSHLRGGNTIYF. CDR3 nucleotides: TGTGCCAGCAGCCACCTTCGAGGTGGAAACACCATATATTTT.

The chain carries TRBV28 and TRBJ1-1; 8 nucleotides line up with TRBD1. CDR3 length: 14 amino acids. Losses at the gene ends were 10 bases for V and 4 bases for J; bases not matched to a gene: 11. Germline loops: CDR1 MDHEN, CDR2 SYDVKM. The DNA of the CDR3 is TGTGCCACCGTGCCCCCAGGGGGCGGCACTGAAGCTTTCTTT. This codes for CATVPPGGGTEAFF.

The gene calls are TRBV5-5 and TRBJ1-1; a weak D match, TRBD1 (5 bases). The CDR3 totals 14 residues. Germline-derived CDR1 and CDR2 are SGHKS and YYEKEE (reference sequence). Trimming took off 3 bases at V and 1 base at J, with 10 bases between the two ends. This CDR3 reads CASSSGTQNTEAFF. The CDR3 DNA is TGTGCCAGCAGCTCCGGGACGCAGAACACTGAAGCTTTCTTT. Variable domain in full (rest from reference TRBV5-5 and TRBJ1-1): DAGVTQSPTHLIKTRGQQVTLRCSPISGHKSVSWYQQVLGQGPQFIFQYYEKEERGRGNFPDRFSARQFPNYSSELNVNALLLGDSALYLCASSSGTQNTEAFFGQGTRLTVV.

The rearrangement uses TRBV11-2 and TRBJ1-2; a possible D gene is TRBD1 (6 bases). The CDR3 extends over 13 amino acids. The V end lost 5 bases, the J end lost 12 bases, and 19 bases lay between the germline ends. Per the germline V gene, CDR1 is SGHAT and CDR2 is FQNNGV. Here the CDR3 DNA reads TGTGCCAGCAGCCCCAGGACAGCTGTGCGAAACACCTTC. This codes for CASSPRTAVRNTF.

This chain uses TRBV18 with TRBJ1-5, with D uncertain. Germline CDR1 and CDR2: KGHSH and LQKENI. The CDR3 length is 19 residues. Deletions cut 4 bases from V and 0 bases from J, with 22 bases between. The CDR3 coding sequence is TGTGCCAGCTCACAACGGGTCCGGGAGTACCCATATAGCAATCAGCCCCAGCATTTT. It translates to CASSQRVREYPYSNQPQHF.

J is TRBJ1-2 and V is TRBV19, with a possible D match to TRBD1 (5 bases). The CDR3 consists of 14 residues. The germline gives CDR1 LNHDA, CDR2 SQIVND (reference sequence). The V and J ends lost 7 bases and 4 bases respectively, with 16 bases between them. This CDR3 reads CASMVRDGIYGYTF. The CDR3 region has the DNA TGTGCCAGTATGGTCCGGGACGGGATCTATGGCTACACCTTC.

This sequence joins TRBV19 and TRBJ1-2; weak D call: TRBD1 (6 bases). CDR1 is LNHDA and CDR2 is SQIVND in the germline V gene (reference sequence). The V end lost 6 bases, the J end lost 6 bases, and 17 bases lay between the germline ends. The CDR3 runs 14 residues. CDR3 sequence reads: CASSTRRGLDGYTF. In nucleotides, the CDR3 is TGTGCCAGTAGCACCCGACGGGGGCTCGATGGCTACACCTTC.

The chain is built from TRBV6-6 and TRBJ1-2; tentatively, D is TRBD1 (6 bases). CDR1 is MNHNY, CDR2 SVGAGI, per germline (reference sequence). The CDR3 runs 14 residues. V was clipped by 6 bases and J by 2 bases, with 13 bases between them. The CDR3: CASRDGQTNYGYTF. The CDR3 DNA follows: TGTGCCAGCAGAGACGGACAGACAAACTATGGCTACACCTTC.

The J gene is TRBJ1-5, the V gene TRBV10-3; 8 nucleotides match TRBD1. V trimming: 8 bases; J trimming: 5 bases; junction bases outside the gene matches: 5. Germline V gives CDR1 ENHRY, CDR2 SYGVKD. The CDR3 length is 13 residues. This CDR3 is CAIGQGSDQPQHF. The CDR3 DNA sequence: TGTGCCATCGGACAGGGATCGGATCAGCCCCAGCATTTT.

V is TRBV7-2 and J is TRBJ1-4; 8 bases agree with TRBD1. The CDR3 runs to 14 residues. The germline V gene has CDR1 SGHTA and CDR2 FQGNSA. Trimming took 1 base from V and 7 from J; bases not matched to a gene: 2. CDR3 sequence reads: CASSLGRGREKLFF. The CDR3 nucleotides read TGTGCCAGCAGCTTAGGCAGGGGGCGTGAAAAACTGTTTTTT.

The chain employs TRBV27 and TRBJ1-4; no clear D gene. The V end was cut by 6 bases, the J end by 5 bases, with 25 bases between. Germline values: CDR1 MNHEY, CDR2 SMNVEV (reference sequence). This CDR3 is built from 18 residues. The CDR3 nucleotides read TGTGCCAGCAGCAAATCCTCGGGCTGGGCCAGCTTAAATGAAAAACTGTTTTTT. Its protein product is CASSKSSGWASLNEKLFF.

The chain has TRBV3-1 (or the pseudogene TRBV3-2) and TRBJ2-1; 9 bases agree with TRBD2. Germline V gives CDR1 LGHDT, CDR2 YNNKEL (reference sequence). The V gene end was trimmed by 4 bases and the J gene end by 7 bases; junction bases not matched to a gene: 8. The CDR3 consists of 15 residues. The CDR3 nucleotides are TGTGCCAGCAGCCCCGGACTAGCGTGGGGGAATGAGCAGTTCTTC. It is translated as CASSPGLAWGNEQFF.

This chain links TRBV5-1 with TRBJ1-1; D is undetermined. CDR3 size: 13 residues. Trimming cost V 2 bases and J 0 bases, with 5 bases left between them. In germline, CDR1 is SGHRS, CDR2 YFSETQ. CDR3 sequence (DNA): TGCGCCAGCAGCTTCAGGCTGAACACTGAAGCTTTCTTT. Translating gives CASSFRLNTEAFF.

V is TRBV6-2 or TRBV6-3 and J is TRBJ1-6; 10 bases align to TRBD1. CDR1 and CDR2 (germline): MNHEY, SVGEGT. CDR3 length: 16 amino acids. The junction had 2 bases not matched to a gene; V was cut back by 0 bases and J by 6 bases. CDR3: CASSYSGTGVNSPLHF. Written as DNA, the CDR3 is TGTGCCAGCAGTTACTCCGGGACAGGGGTTAATTCACCCCTCCACTTT.

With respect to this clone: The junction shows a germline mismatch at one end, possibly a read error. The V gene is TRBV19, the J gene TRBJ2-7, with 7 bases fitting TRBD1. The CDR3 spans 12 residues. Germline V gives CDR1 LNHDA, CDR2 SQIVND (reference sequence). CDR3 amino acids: CASSIRQGEPHF. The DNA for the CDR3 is TGTGCCAGTAGTATACGACAGGGAGAACCCCACTTC.